Listed here are 3 T cell receptor beta chains from one sample, sequenced in a study of T cell responses to AZD1222 COVID-19 vaccine. Generated by immunoSEQ multiplex PCR, the TCRdb table keeps only in-frame clones and is missing some. The sample lists some 110,000 clones, roughly 89% occurring once. The source material was peripheral blood, sampled 28 days after the second AZD1222 dose. The receptors stem from an adult who received the AZD1222 COVID-19 vaccine.

This sequence joins TRBV24-1 and TRBJ2-7; 10 nucleotides agree with TRBD2. In germline, CDR1 is KGHDR, CDR2 SFDVKD. Trimming took 8 bases from V and 2 from J; bases not matched to a gene: 5. This CDR3 comprises 14 residues. CDR3 sequence reads: CATTKREGPYEQYF. As DNA, the CDR3 is TGTGCCACCACCAAGCGGGAGGGCCCCTACGAGCAGTACTTC.

This chain joins TRBV6-4 and TRBJ2-7; a weak D match, TRBD1 (5 bases). Trimming removed 1 base at V and 0 bases at J, with 25 bases between. CDR1 and CDR2 from the germline V gene are MRHNA and SNTAGT. The CDR3 contains 20 residues. CDR3 sequence: CASSDYRDQLGQVNSYEQYF. In DNA, the CDR3 is TGTGCCAGCAGTGACTATCGAGATCAGTTGGGGCAAGTCAACTCCTACGAGCAGTACTTC.

This clone was seen only once. This chain connects TRBV27 to TRBJ2-7; D remains unclear. This CDR3 is built from 11 residues. Trimming removed 9 bases from V and 2 bases from J, with 8 bases in between. Germline V lookup: CDR1 MNHEY, CDR2 SMNVEV (reference sequence). Written as DNA, the CDR3 is TGTGCCAGTCCCCGGACCTACGAGCAGTACTTC. Amino acids: CASPRTYEQYF.